This T cell receptor beta chain was recovered during a study of neurological immune-mediated disorders. Germline assignment: CDR1 SQVTM and CDR2 ANQGSEA. V was pared by 4 bases and J by 4 bases, with 22 bases between. This CDR3 has 16 amino acids. TCRdb redid the calling of the 5' RACE reads with MiXCR, one entry per CDR3 protein. This table holds tens of thousands of distinct CDR3 sequences, about 3% found once. 2 million unsorted PBMCs were stored in RNAlater at -80 °C before RNA extraction. Study observations and caveats: Falling below healthy controls, multiple sclerosis showed the least TCR clonal expansion, while HTLV-1-associated myelopathy showed the most. With the multiple sclerosis repertoire cluster, none of the clinical or MRI features showed an association.

This clonotype appeared many times. Its antigen is not known. The chain carries TRBV29-1 and TRBJ1-1; D is unclear. Sequencing was done on a sample of PBMCs. The source is a man aged 35 to 55 with multiple sclerosis. DNA for the CDR3: TGCAGCGTTGTTGGAGGCACCCAGGCAAAGGTCACTGAAGCTTTCTTT. It translates to CSVVGGTQAKVTEAFF.